The clone carrying this TCR beta chain has at least ten counts. The data stem from a study of blood T cell repertoires in COVID-19. Turning to the study itself: Researchers got acute and convalescent COVID-19 samples from the United States, Italy and Spain. T cells, B-cell-depleted T cells, or PBMCs provided the cDNA or gDNA that served as material.

Generated by immunoSEQ multiplex PCR, the TCRdb table keeps only in-frame clones and is missing some. The table shows about 170,000 clones, with about 88% occurring only once. Material: PBMCs or T cells enriched from blood (not recorded which). The receptor's source is a woman under 30 who had recovered from COVID-19.

CDR3: CSVVTSDHGELFF. The DNA of the CDR3 is TGCAGCGTCGTAACTAGCGACCACGGGGAGCTGTTTTTT. This sequence joins TRBV29-1 and TRBJ2-2, with 7 bases matching TRBD2. Germline V lookup: CDR1 SQVTM, CDR2 ANQGSEA. Trimming at V came to 6 bases and at J to 7 bases, leaving 8 bases not matched to a gene. The CDR3 extends over 13 amino acids.